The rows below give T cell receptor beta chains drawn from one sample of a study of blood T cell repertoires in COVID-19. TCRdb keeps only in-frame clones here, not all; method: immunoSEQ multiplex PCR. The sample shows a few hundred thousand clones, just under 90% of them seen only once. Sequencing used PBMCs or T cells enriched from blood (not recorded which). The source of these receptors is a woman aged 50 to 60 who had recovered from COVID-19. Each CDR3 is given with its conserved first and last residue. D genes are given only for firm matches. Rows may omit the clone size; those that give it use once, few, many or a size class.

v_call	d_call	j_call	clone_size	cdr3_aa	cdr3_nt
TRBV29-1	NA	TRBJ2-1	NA	CSVLQAVSYNEQFF	TGCAGCGTTTTACAGGCCGTCTCCTACAATGAGCAGTTCTTC
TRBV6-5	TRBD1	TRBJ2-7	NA	CASSYRGTGGYEQYF	TGTGCCAGCAGTTATCGGGGGACAGGGGGCTACGAGCAGTACTTC
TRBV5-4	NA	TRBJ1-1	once	CASSFGQEIMNTEAFF	TGTGCCAGCAGCTTTGGGCAGGAAATCATGAACACTGAAGCTTTCTTT
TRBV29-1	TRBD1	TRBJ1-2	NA	CSVGGTGDFVFGYTF	TGCAGCGTTGGGGGAACAGGGGACTTTGTCTTTGGCTACACCTTC
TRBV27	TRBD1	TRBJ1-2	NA	CASSRATGGYGYTF	TGTGCCAGCAGTCGCGCGACAGGGGGATATGGCTACACCTTC
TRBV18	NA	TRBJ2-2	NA	CASSPAGGLLPGELFF	TGTGCCAGCTCGCCGGCCGGGGGGCTACTTCCCGGGGAGCTGTTTTTT
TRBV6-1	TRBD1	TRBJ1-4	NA	CASSEFGTGGRNEKLFF	TGTGCCAGCAGTGAATTTGGGACAGGCGGAAGAAATGAAAAACTGTTTTTT
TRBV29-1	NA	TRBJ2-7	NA	CSVEDGDTAYEQYF	TGCAGCGTTGAAGACGGGGACACAGCCTACGAGCAGTACTTC
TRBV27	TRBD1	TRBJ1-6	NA	CASSRDRDSPLHF	TGTGCCAGCAGCCGGGACAGGGATTCACCCCTCCACTTT
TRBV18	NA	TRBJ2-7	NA	CASSPENHRNYEQYF	TGTGCCAGCTCCCCAGAGAACCACCGCAACTACGAGCAGTACTTC
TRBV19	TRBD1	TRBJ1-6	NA	CASSISGTGIGPLHF	TGTGCCAGTAGTATATCCGGGACAGGGATCGGACCCCTCCACTTT
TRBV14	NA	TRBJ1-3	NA	CASSQARGNTIYF	TGTGCCAGCAGCCAAGCTAGGGGAAACACCATATATTTT
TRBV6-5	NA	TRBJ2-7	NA	CASSYSIARGTYEQYF	TGTGCCAGCAGTTACTCTATCGCCCGGGGAACCTACGAGCAGTACTTC
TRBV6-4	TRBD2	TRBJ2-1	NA	CASSDSASGGARRSYNEQFF	TGTGCCAGCAGTGACTCGGCGAGCGGGGGGGCCCGTAGGTCCTACAATGAGCAGTTCTTC
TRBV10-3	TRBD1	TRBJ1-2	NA	CASTPGQTNYGYTF	TGTGCCTCGACACCGGGACAGACTAACTATGGCTACACCTTC
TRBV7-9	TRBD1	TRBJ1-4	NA	CASSLGQGAREKLFF	TGTGCCAGCAGCCTCGGACAGGGGGCGCGTGAAAAACTGTTTTTT
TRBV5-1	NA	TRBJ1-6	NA	CASSLVGREGSPLHF	TGCGCCAGCAGCTTGGTTGGCAGGGAAGGCTCACCCCTCCACTTT
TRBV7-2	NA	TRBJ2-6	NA	CASSLTGRMGANVLTF	TGTGCCAGCAGCTTAACAGGGAGAATGGGGGCCAACGTCCTGACTTTC
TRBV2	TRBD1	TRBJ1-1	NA	CASSPGTGPIAAFF	TGTGCCAGCAGTCCCGGGACAGGCCCGATTGCGGCTTTCTTT
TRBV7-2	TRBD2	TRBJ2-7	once	CASSSIAGGSYEQYF	TGTGCCAGCAGCTCTATAGCGGGGGGGTCCTACGAGCAGTACTTC
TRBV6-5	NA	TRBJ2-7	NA	CASSPQGGGSYEQYF	TGTGCCAGCAGCCCACAGGGTGGGGGCTCCTACGAGCAGTACTTC
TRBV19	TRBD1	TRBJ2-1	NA	CASSRTGNSYNEQFF	TGTGCCAGTAGTAGGACAGGGAACTCCTACAATGAGCAGTTCTTC
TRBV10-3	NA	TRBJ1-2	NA	CAISESPRSNYGYTF	TGTGCCATCAGTGAATCCCCCCGGTCGAACTATGGCTACACCTTC
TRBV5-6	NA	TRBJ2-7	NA	CASSPAYQAEQYF	TGTGCCAGCAGCCCTGCGTACCAGGCGGAGCAGTACTTC
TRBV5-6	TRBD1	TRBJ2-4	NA	CASSRDRGNIQYF	TGTGCCAGCAGCCGGGACAGGGGAAACATTCAGTACTTC
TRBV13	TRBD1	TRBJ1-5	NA	CASSRGTGYQPQHF	TGTGCCAGCAGCCGTGGGACAGGGTATCAGCCCCAGCATTTT
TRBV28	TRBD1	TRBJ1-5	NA	CASSSVQGTGFNQPQHF	TGTGCCAGCAGTTCCGTCCAAGGGACAGGGTTCAATCAGCCCCAGCATTTT
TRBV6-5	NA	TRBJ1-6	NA	CASSLRGGNSPLHF	TGTGCCAGCAGTCTACGTGGAGGGAATTCACCCCTCCACTTT
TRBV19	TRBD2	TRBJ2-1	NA	CASSPFQFGGALNEQFF	TGTGCCAGTAGTCCCTTCCAATTCGGGGGGGCCTTGAATGAGCAGTTCTTC
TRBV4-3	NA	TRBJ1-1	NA	CASSQESGIFSEAFF	TGCGCCAGCAGCCAAGAATCGGGTATTTTTTCTGAAGCTTTCTTT
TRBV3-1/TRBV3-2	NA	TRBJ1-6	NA	CASSQIESSYNSPLHF	TGTGCCAGCAGCCAGATAGAGAGCTCCTATAATTCACCCCTCCACTTT
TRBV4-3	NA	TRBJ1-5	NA	CASSQDRAGQPQHF	TGCGCCAGCAGCCAAGACAGGGCCGGACAGCCCCAGCATTTT
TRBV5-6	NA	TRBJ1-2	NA	CASTRLDRDYGYTF	TGTGCCAGTACCCGGTTAGACAGAGACTATGGCTACACCTTC
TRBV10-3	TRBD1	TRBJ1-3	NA	CAISEYDREVGGSGNTIYF	TGTGCCATCAGTGAGTACGACAGGGAAGTGGGAGGCTCTGGAAACACCATATATTTT
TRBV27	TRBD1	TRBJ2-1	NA	CASSYPGTAYNEQFF	TGTGCCAGCAGTTACCCCGGGACAGCTTACAATGAGCAGTTCTTC
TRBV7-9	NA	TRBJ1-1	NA	CASSFDPGTEAFF	TGTGCCAGCAGCTTTGACCCGGGCACTGAAGCTTTCTTT
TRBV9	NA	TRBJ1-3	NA	CASSGTRNTIYF	TGTGCCAGCAGCGGTACAAGAAACACCATATATTTT
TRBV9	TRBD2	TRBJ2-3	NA	CASSGPAGGSTDTQYF	TGTGCCAGCAGCGGACCAGCGGGGGGAAGCACAGATACGCAGTATTTT
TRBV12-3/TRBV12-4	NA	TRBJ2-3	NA	CASRKSGTDTQYF	TGTGCCAGCAGAAAAAGCGGTACAGATACGCAGTATTTT
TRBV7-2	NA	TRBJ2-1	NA	CASSLGFQSYNEQFF	TGTGCCAGCAGCTTAGGATTCCAGTCCTACAATGAGCAGTTCTTC
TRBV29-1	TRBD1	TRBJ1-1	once	CSVGPGQGPYEAFF	TGCAGCGTTGGGCCGGGACAGGGTCCCTATGAAGCTTTCTTT
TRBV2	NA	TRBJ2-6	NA	CASSLAVKTVLTF	TGTGCCAGCAGCTTAGCCGTAAAAACAGTCCTGACTTTC
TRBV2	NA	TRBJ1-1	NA	CASSEPARTEAFF	TGTGCCAGCAGTGAGCCGGCGAGGACTGAAGCTTTCTTT
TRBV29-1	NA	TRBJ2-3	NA	CSVEGGDGTLGLTDTQYF	TGCAGCGTTGAAGGGGGAGACGGAACCCTGGGGTTGACAGATACGCAGTATTTT
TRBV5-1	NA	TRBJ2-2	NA	CATFGVDTGELFF	TGCGCCACGTTCGGGGTCGACACCGGGGAGCTGTTTTTT